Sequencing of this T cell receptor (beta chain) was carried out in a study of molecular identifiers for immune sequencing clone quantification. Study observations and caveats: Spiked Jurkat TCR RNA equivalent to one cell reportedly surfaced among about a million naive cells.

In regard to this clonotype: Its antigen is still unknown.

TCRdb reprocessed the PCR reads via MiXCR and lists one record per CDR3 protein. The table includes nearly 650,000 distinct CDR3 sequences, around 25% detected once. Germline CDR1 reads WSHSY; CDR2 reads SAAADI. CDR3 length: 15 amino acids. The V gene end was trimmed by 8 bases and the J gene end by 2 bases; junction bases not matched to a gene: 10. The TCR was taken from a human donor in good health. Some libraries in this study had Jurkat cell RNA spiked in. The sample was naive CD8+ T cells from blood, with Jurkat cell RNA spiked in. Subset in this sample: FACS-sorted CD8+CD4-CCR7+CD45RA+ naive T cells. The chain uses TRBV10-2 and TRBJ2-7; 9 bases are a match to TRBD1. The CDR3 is CASQGEQGAPYEQYF. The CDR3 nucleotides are TGCGCCAGCCAGGGAGAACAGGGGGCCCCCTACGAGCAGTACTTC.